Ten or more counts support the clone carrying this T cell receptor (beta chain). What it recognizes is unknown. The source of the sample is a study of identical twins. Germline CDR1 and CDR2: LGHDT and YNNKEL (reference sequence). V shed 3 bases, J shed 4 bases, and the junction held 9 bases outside the gene matches. The CDR3 is 19 residues long. MiXCR was run by TCRdb on the 5' RACE reads, yielding one entry per CDR3 protein. The repertoire holds fewer than 350,000 distinct CDR3 sequences, with roughly 8.6% as singletons. The study, taken as a whole, reports: Twin-shared out-of-frame alpha sequences showed excess low generation probability.

These data also featured in a second study, about yellow fever vaccine responses in identical twins.

The V gene is TRBV3-1, the J gene TRBJ2-2; TRBD2 matches at 15 bases. The sequence was obtained from a woman aged 18-29 years in good health. Sequenced material: memory (CD45RO+) T cells sorted from blood. The CDR3 DNA sequence: TGTGCCAGCAGCCACTCTGGACTAGCGGGAGGGCCTGTCACCGGGGAGCTGTTTTTT. Translated: CASSHSGLAGGPVTGELFF.